Below are 20 T cell receptor beta chains sequenced from a single sample in a study of vaccination effects on CD4 cells after COVID-19. Their recognized antigens are unknown. This table comes from immunoSEQ multiplex PCR, and its TCRdb copy is limited to in-frame clones, with some not included. The table has roughly 70,000 clones, about 80% seen once. With the ViraFEST assay, the study expanded antigen-specific CD4+ T cells using viral peptide pools, then sequenced them. At the end of more than 8 days of culture, CD4+ T cells were isolated. All participants had two doses of either the BNT162b2 or mRNA-1273 vaccine. The sample consisted of CD4+ T cells from PBMCs cultured with HCoV-OC43 spike peptides, taken after COVID-19 vaccination. The subset was: HCoV-OC43 spike overlapping peptide pool stimulation. These receptors were obtained from a human donor who received a COVID-19 vaccine.

This clone appeared a few times. The V and J genes are TRBV18 and TRBJ2-2, with 8 bases matching TRBD1. The germline CDR1 and CDR2 sequences are KGHSH and LQKENI. Germline trimming cut 2 bases from V and 6 bases from J; bases unmatched to any gene: 11. The CDR3 covers 17 residues. The CDR3 reads CASSPSPGQASAGELFF. In DNA, the CDR3 is TGTGCCAGCTCACCAAGCCCGGGACAGGCGTCCGCCGGGGAGCTGTTTTTT.

This clone was picked up a small number of times. CDR3 residues: CASSQPLNRGRNSPLHF. CDR3 sequence (DNA): TGCGCCAGCAGCCAGCCCCTAAACAGGGGGCGAAATTCACCCCTCCACTTT. The chain uses TRBV4-1 and TRBJ1-6; 9 bases fit TRBD1. The germline V gene has CDR1 MGHRA and CDR2 YSYEKL. Trimming cost V 3 bases and J 7 bases; bases outside gene matches: 10. The CDR3 has 17 amino acids.

This rearrangement joins TRBV27 to TRBJ2-5, with a possible D match to TRBD2 (7 bases). Germline values: CDR1 MNHEY, CDR2 SMNVEV (reference sequence). The CDR3 consists of 12 residues. V dropped 9 bases and J dropped 3 bases, with 11 bases sitting between them. The CDR3 nucleotides are TGTGCCAGTGGGGGGGCCAAAGAGACCCAGTACTTC. Translated: CASGGAKETQYF.

A single count supports this clone. The chain has TRBV10-2 and TRBJ2-3, with TRBD2 matching over 11 bases. Germline V gene data show CDR1 as WSHSY and CDR2 as SAAADI. The CDR3 covers 16 residues. V trimming: 3 bases; J trimming: 1 base; junction bases outside the gene matches: 3. The CDR3 region has the DNA TGCGCCAGCAGTGACCCGACTAGCGGGGGCACAGATACGCAGTATTTT. Encoded protein: CASSDPTSGGTDTQYF.

The chain employs TRBV13 and TRBJ2-3; D uncertain. This CDR3 region has 13 residues. The germline gives CDR1 PRHDT, CDR2 FYEKMQ (reference sequence). V was pared by 2 bases and J by 2 bases, with 5 bases between. The CDR3 DNA sequence: TGTGCCAGCAGCTTACCCCCCACAGATACGCAGTATTTT. Encoded protein: CASSLPPTDTQYF.

The J gene is TRBJ2-2, the V gene TRBV19, with D possibly being TRBD2 (7 bases). CDR3 length: 17 residues. The V gene's germline CDR1 is LNHDA and CDR2 SQIVND (reference sequence). V gave up 3 bases and J gave up 9 bases, with 23 bases separating them. The CDR3 nucleotides read TGTGCCAGTAGTATTATTGCTAGCGGCGTAGGGGGACGGGAGCTGTTTTTT. This sequence encodes CASSIIASGVGGRELFF.

The rearrangement joins TRBV5-6 to TRBJ1-2, with TRBD1 matching over 8 bases. Germline CDR1 and CDR2: SGHDT and YYEEEE. CDR3 length: 15 residues. Trimming cost V 0 bases and J 4 bases; bases outside gene matches: 5. CDR3 sequence reads: CASSLARGQSYGYTF. The CDR3 coding sequence is TGTGCCAGCAGCTTGGCCAGGGGGCAAAGCTATGGCTACACCTTC.

This rearrangement joins TRBV19 to TRBJ2-3; D possibly uses TRBD1 or TRBD2 (5 bases each). V gave up 9 bases and J gave up 6 bases, with 28 bases separating them. This CDR3 spans 17 amino acids. Germline V lookup: CDR1 LNHDA, CDR2 SQIVND (reference sequence). DNA of the CDR3: TGTGCCAGCACCGGGACGCTCGGAAGAGGCTTGGCGGATACGCAGTATTTT. Encoded protein: CASTGTLGRGLADTQYF.

Only a few counts were recorded for this clone. The rearrangement uses TRBV19 and TRBJ1-5, with D perhaps matching TRBD1 (6 bases). There are 15 residues in the CDR3. Trimming left V 1 base short and J 2 bases short, with 9 bases between. CDR1 is LNHDA, CDR2 SQIVND, per germline (reference sequence). The CDR3 loop is CASSIGRGGNQPQHF. CDR3 nucleotides: TGTGCCAGTAGTATAGGCAGGGGAGGCAATCAGCCCCAGCATTTT. The full variable domain, its missing parts supplied by reference TRBV19 and TRBJ1-5, is DGGITQSPKYLFRKEGQNVTLSCEQNLNHDAMYWYRQDPGQGLRLIYYSQIVNDFQKGDIAEGYSVSREKKESFPLTVTSAQKNPTAFYLCASSIGRGGNQPQHFGDGTRLSIL.

The genes are TRBV24-1 and TRBJ2-3; D possibly corresponds to TRBD1 (5 bases). Germline CDR1 is KGHDR and CDR2 is SFDVKD. The V end lost 0 bases, the J end lost 4 bases, and 7 bases lay between the germline ends. The length of the CDR3 is 14 residues. The CDR3: CATSDLQGPDTQYF. Here the CDR3 DNA reads TGTGCCACCAGTGATTTGCAGGGCCCAGATACGCAGTATTTT.

V and J are TRBV27 and TRBJ2-7, with TRBD2 matching 14 bases. V gave up 6 bases and J gave up 2 bases; unmatched junction bases: 3. Germline CDR1 MNHEY, CDR2 SMNVEV (reference sequence). The CDR3 extends over 15 amino acids. CDR3 DNA: TGTGCCAGCAGCCGACTAGCGGGGGGGACCTACGAGCAGTACGTC. Amino acid sequence: CASSRLAGGTYEQYV.

This clone was found once. The genes are TRBV7-3 and TRBJ2-2; no firm D call. Germline V gene lookup returns CDR1 SGHTA and CDR2 FQGTGA. V lost 5 bases to trimming and J lost 7 bases, with 11 bases between them. The CDR3 totals 13 residues. CDR3 nucleotides: TGTGCCAGCAGCCCCGGGCGGAACGGGGAGCTGTTTTTT. It yields the protein CASSPGRNGELFF.

The rearrangement uses TRBV30 and TRBJ1-1, with a weak D call TRBD1 (5 bases). The CDR3 loop spans 16 amino acids. Trimming shortened V by 4 bases and J by 4 bases, and 22 bases separated the two germline ends. The V gene's germline CDR1 is GTSNPN and CDR2 SVGIG (reference sequence). The CDR3 sequence: CAWKRWDRGSGTEAFF. DNA of the CDR3: TGTGCCTGGAAGAGGTGGGACCGAGGTAGCGGCACTGAAGCTTTCTTT.

The V and J genes are TRBV4-3 and TRBJ2-3; weak D call: TRBD2 (6 bases). The CDR3 consists of 19 residues. V dropped 4 bases and J dropped 1 base, with 24 bases sitting between them. CDR1 and CDR2 from the germline V gene are LGHNA and YSLEER. The DNA of the CDR3 is TGCGCCAGCAGCCGGTTAGGGGTGTCGCGGGGTAAACGCACAGATACGCAGTATTTT. It encodes CASSRLGVSRGKRTDTQYF.

The genes are TRBV6-5 and TRBJ2-3; D remains ambiguous. Germline-derived CDR1 and CDR2 are MNHEY and SVGAGI. The CDR3 length is 13 residues. V gave up 3 bases and J gave up 5 bases, with 9 bases separating them. The CDR3: CASSYDPVDTQYF. CDR3 DNA sequence: TGTGCCAGCAGTTATGATCCGGTAGATACGCAGTATTTT.

CDR3 DNA sequence: TGTGCCAGCAGTGCGACAGGGGAGGCCTACGAGCAGTACGTC. Encoded protein: CASSATGEAYEQYV. The gene calls are TRBV2 and TRBJ2-7, with 8 bases lining up with TRBD1. CDR3 length: 14 residues. Trimming at V came to 4 bases and at J to 2 bases, leaving 4 bases not matched to a gene. Germline V gene lookup returns CDR1 SNHLY and CDR2 FYNNEI.

J is TRBJ1-1 and V is TRBV5-5; D gene unclear. The CDR3 is made up of 11 amino acids. Germline CDR1 SGHKS, CDR2 YYEKEE (reference sequence). V lost 1 base, J lost 2 bases, and 0 bases lay in between. The CDR3 region is CASSLNTEAFF. The CDR3 region has the DNA TGTGCCAGCAGCTTGAACACTGAAGCTTTCTTT.

The chain employs TRBV9 and TRBJ2-2; D possibly corresponds to TRBD1 (8 bases). CDR1 and CDR2 from the germline V gene are SGDLS and YYNGEE. This CDR3 comprises 15 residues. Trimming cost V 5 bases and J 1 base, with 12 bases left between them. DNA of the CDR3: TGTGCCAGCAGGCGGGGGACAGGGAACACCGGGGAGCTGTTTTTT. This sequence encodes CASRRGTGNTGELFF.

The genes are TRBV7-9 and TRBJ2-3; maybe TRBD2 (6 bases). This CDR3 comprises 14 residues. Trimming shortened V by 3 bases and J by 4 bases, and 11 bases separated the two germline ends. In germline, CDR1 is SEHNR, CDR2 FQNEAQ (reference sequence). Written as DNA, the CDR3 is TGTGCCAGCAGCTTTTCGGGGGAGGCAGATACGCAGTATTTT. Translating it yields CASSFSGEADTQYF.

The chain couples TRBV6-2 or TRBV6-3 to TRBJ1-5, with unresolved D. The germline V gene has CDR1 MNHEY and CDR2 SVGEGT. Deletions cut 2 bases from V and 7 bases from J, with 6 bases between. The CDR3 runs to 12 residues. The CDR3, as DNA: TGTGCCAGCAGTTACGATATCCAGCCCCAGCATTTT. Encoded protein: CASSYDIQPQHF.